The 6 T cell receptor beta chains reported below all come from one sample, sequenced in a study of blood T cell repertoires in COVID-19. TCRdb keeps only in-frame clones here, not all; method: immunoSEQ multiplex PCR. The sample carries approximately 290,000 clones, 70% to 90% recorded once. The material sequenced was peripheral blood. These receptors all come from a human donor with COVID-19, enrolled during active disease. The donor label of this sample is uncertain.

The CDR3 nucleotides are TGTGCCAGCAGTTTGAGGACTAGCCCCCCACGGGAGACCCAGTACTTC. It is translated as CASSLRTSPPRETQYF. The chain combines TRBV28 with TRBJ2-5; 8 bases are a match to TRBD2. Trimming cost V 3 bases and J 5 bases; bases outside gene matches: 11. This CDR3 region has 16 residues. Germline CDR1 is MDHEN and CDR2 is SYDVKM. Combining the CDR3 with reference TRBV28 and TRBJ2-5 gives the whole variable domain DVKVTQSSRYLVKRTGEKVFLECVQDMDHENMFWYRQDPGLGLRLIYFSYDVKMKEKGDIPEGYSVSREKKERFSLILESASTNQTSMYLCASSLRTSPPRETQYFGPGTRLLVL.

The chain carries TRBV19 and TRBJ2-6, with D tentatively TRBD2 (6 bases). The CDR3 runs to 17 residues. Germline V gene data show CDR1 as LNHDA and CDR2 as SQIVND (reference sequence). Between the trimmed V and J ends, which lost 7 bases and 2 bases, there was a span of 18 bases. CDR3 sequence reads: CASKVQGGGTGANVLTF. Here the CDR3 DNA reads TGTGCCAGTAAGGTCCAAGGAGGAGGGACTGGGGCCAACGTCCTGACTTTC.

This chain links TRBV27 with TRBJ1-6; a possible D gene is TRBD1 (5 bases). V was shortened by 4 bases and J by 9 bases, with 7 bases between the two germline ends. The CDR3 has 12 amino acids. CDR1 and CDR2 from the germline V gene are MNHEY and SMNVEV (reference sequence). CDR3 nucleotides: TGTGCCAGCAGTTCAACAGGTTCACCCCTCCACTTT. Translated: CASSSTGSPLHF.

The chain employs TRBV12-3 or TRBV12-4 and TRBJ2-1, with a tentative D call TRBD1 (6 bases). Trimming took 5 bases from V and 4 from J, leaving 9 bases between them. The CDR3 extends over 13 amino acids. The chain's CDR3 is CASSTRGYNEQFF. In nucleotides, the CDR3 is TGTGCCAGCAGTACCAGGGGATACAATGAGCAGTTCTTC.

V and J are TRBV10-1 and TRBJ2-5, with 13 bases fitting TRBD2. V lost 4 bases to trimming and J lost 4 bases; unmatched junction nucleotides: 3. The CDR3 loop spans 15 amino acids. Looked up from germline, CDR1 is WNHNN and CDR2 is SYGVQD (reference sequence). The CDR3 coding sequence is TGCGCCAGCAGTGGGCGGACTAGCGGGAGAGAGACCCAGTACTTC. This sequence encodes CASSGRTSGRETQYF.

V and J are TRBV7-2 and TRBJ2-7, with 10 bases matching TRBD2. The CDR3 runs 14 residues. Trimming at V came to 5 bases and at J to 6 bases, leaving 7 bases not matched to a gene. Germline loops: CDR1 SGHTA, CDR2 FQGNSA. The CDR3 spells CASSQVLAGVEQYF. CDR3 DNA: TGTGCCAGCAGCCAAGTTCTAGCGGGAGTCGAGCAGTACTTC.